This TCR beta chain was sequenced in a study of blood T cell repertoires in COVID-19. Study context: PBMCs, B-cell-depleted T cells, or T cells were the source of the cDNA or gDNA that made up the material.

Produced via immunoSEQ multiplex PCR; TCRdb's table is partial and in-frame only. Of about 140,000 clones in the sample, around 90% were seen once. Germline values: CDR1 LGHDT, CDR2 YNNKEL (reference sequence). The CDR3 extends over 18 amino acids. With V trimmed by 1 base and J by 4 bases, 11 bases remained unmatched. Sequencing was carried out using peripheral blood. This receptor was identified in a human donor in a cohort sampled during active COVID-19. V and J are TRBV3-1 (or the pseudogene TRBV3-2) and TRBJ2-5; 11 bases are a match to TRBD2. CDR3 in amino acids: CASSQGGTSGSRGETQYF. The CDR3, as DNA: TGTGCCAGCAGCCAAGGTGGAACTAGCGGGAGCCGGGGAGAGACCCAGTACTTC.